These 31 T cell receptor beta chains originate from one sample sequenced in a study of blood T cell repertoires in COVID-19. Assay used: immunoSEQ multiplex PCR; TCRdb lists only in-frame clones, some missing. The sample contains about 200,000 clones, approximately 90% of which appear only once. Sequenced: PBMCs or T cells enriched from blood (not recorded which). These TCRs come from a young woman who had recovered from COVID-19.

V gene TRBV30 combines with J gene TRBJ2-1; D is undetermined. The CDR3 is 13 residues long. The V gene lost 2 bases and the J gene lost 6 bases, with 11 bases spanning the gap. The germline V gene encodes CDR1 GTSNPN and CDR2 SVGIG (reference sequence). In DNA form, the CDR3 reads TGTGCCTGGAGTCCATACTCGGGCAATGAGCAGTTCTTC. Residues: CAWSPYSGNEQFF.

CDR3 loop: CASSLGDRTGNTEAFF. CDR3 sequence (DNA): TGTGCCAGCAGCTTAGGGGACAGGACTGGGAACACTGAAGCTTTCTTT. This chain joins TRBV11-3 and TRBJ1-1, with 8 bases lining up with TRBD1. The germline V gene encodes CDR1 SGHNT and CDR2 YENEEA. V trimming: 1 base; J trimming: 1 base; junction bases outside the gene matches: 5. The CDR3 loop spans 16 amino acids.

The gene calls are TRBV7-3 and TRBJ1-6; D not certain. The CDR3 is 14 amino acids. In germline, CDR1 is SGHTA, CDR2 FQGTGA. Trimming removed 1 base at V and 10 bases at J, with 11 bases between. The CDR3 sequence: CASSLRAQASPLHF. As DNA, the CDR3 is TGTGCCAGCAGCTTAAGGGCCCAAGCCTCACCCCTCCACTTT.

This clone is a singleton in its sample. This chain joins TRBV25-1 and TRBJ2-3; TRBD2 aligns across 15 bases. The germline V gene encodes CDR1 MGHDK and CDR2 SYGVNS. V lost 3 bases, J lost 3 bases, and 4 bases stayed unmatched. The CDR3 spans 17 residues. CDR3 nucleotide sequence: TGTGCCAGCAGTGACAGGACTAGCGGGGGGGCTACAGATACGCAGTATTTT. Its protein product is CASSDRTSGGATDTQYF.

This chain links TRBV7-9 with TRBJ2-5; 9 bases align to TRBD2. With V trimmed by 1 base and J by 4 bases, 1 base remained unmatched. The germline V gene has CDR1 SEHNR and CDR2 FQNEAQ (reference sequence). This CDR3 is built from 14 residues. The CDR3 coding sequence is TGTGCCAGCAGCTTAGAACTAGCGGGAGAGACCCAGTACTTC. It is translated as CASSLELAGETQYF.

J is TRBJ1-2 and V is TRBV25-1, with a tentative D call TRBD1 (6 bases). The germline V and J ends were trimmed by 4 bases and 8 bases, with 11 bases remaining between them. Germline assignment: CDR1 MGHDK and CDR2 SYGVNS. There are 12 residues in the CDR3. CDR3 bases: TGTGCCAGCAGTGCAAACAGGGTCGGCTACACCTTC. It yields the protein CASSANRVGYTF.

This chain uses TRBV11-3 with TRBJ2-7; unclear D gene. The CDR3 spans 13 residues. Trimming took off 3 bases at V and 3 bases at J, with 9 bases between the two ends. In germline, CDR1 is SGHNT, CDR2 YENEEA. Here the CDR3 DNA reads TGTGCCAGCAGCTTTTTTAGATTCTACGAGCAGTACTTC. Amino acids: CASSFFRFYEQYF.

The chain couples TRBV15 to TRBJ1-6; possible D gene TRBD1, 6 bases. Germline lookup yields CDR1 LNHNV and CDR2 YYDKDF (reference sequence). V lost 8 bases, J lost 3 bases, and 8 bases lay in between. This CDR3 is built from 13 residues. CDR3 protein: CATRTDYNSPLHF. The CDR3 DNA is TGTGCCACCCGGACAGACTATAATTCACCCCTCCACTTT.

This chain uses TRBV27 with TRBJ2-7; no definite D call. This CDR3 has 12 amino acids. Germline assignment: CDR1 MNHEY and CDR2 SMNVEV (reference sequence). V was clipped by 8 bases and J by 3 bases, with 11 bases between them. The CDR3 region is CASGDTYYEQYF. In DNA form, the CDR3 reads TGTGCCAGCGGTGACACCTACTACGAGCAGTACTTC.

The rearrangement joins TRBV4-1 to TRBJ1-1; perhaps TRBD1 as D (6 bases). The germline V gene has CDR1 MGHRA and CDR2 YSYEKL. Trimming removed 0 bases from V and 10 bases from J, with 9 bases in between. This CDR3 is 12 amino acids long. The CDR3 region is CASSQDLGAAFF. The CDR3 DNA follows: TGCGCCAGCAGCCAAGATTTGGGGGCAGCTTTCTTT.

This clone was counted only a few times. The CDR3 region has the DNA TGTGCCAGTAGTATACAAAACACCGGGGAGCTGTTTTTT. It codes for CASSIQNTGELFF. The chain uses TRBV19 and TRBJ2-2; D gene unclear. Germline lookup yields CDR1 LNHDA and CDR2 SQIVND (reference sequence). CDR3 size: 13 residues. V gave up 2 bases and J gave up 2 bases, with 3 bases separating them.

The CDR3 nucleotides read TGTGCCAGTAGTACACATTCGGGACAGGGTGGAAACACCATATATTTT. This codes for CASSTHSGQGGNTIYF. The chain couples TRBV19 to TRBJ1-3; TRBD1 matches at 9 bases. CDR1 is LNHDA, CDR2 SQIVND, per germline (reference sequence). The CDR3 runs 16 residues. V shed 4 bases, J shed 3 bases, and the junction held 7 bases outside the gene matches.

The chain links TRBV27 to TRBJ2-2, with D unclear. The germline V and J ends were trimmed by 3 bases and 8 bases, with 7 bases remaining between them. Germline loops: CDR1 MNHEY, CDR2 SMNVEV (reference sequence). CDR3 size: 12 residues. The CDR3 nucleotides read TGTGCCAGCAGTTTCCACTCTGGGGAGCTGTTTTTT. Protein product: CASSFHSGELFF.

The chain couples TRBV30 to TRBJ1-2, with 8 bases matching TRBD1. Germline V lookup: CDR1 GTSNPN, CDR2 SVGIG (reference sequence). The CDR3 length is 13 residues. V gave up 0 bases and J gave up 4 bases; unmatched junction bases: 1. CDR3 sequence (DNA): TGTGCCTGGAGTGTAGGGACAGGCTATGGCTACACCTTC. Its translation is CAWSVGTGYGYTF. The full variable domain, in which reference TRBV30 and TRBJ1-2 provide the parts outside the CDR3, is SQTIHQWPATLVQPVGSPLSLECTVEGTSNPNLYWYRQAAGRGLQLLFYSVGIGQISSEVPQNLSASRPQDRQFILSSKKLLLSDSGFYLCAWSVGTGYGYTFGSGTRLTVV.

V gene TRBV2 combines with J gene TRBJ1-2; 7 nucleotides agree with TRBD1. CDR1 is SNHLY, CDR2 FYNNEI, per germline. CDR3 length: 13 amino acids. After removal of 7 bases from V and 3 bases from J, the junction contained 5 bases not matched to a gene. The CDR3 nucleotides read TGTGCCAGCATGGACGACAGGGACTATGGCTACACCTTC. It encodes CASMDDRDYGYTF.

The gene calls are TRBV7-6 and TRBJ1-3; 12 bases agree with TRBD1. The CDR3 covers 15 residues. Germline assignment: CDR1 SGHVS and CDR2 FNYEAQ. Trimming cost V 1 base and J 9 bases; bases outside gene matches: 4. This CDR3 reads CASSLGGTGGFTIYF. The CDR3 DNA reads as TGTGCCAGCAGCTTAGGGGGGACAGGGGGCTTCACCATATATTTT.

The gene calls are TRBV27 and TRBJ1-1; no firm D call. The V end was cut by 5 bases, the J end by 5 bases, with 18 bases between. The CDR3 has 15 amino acids. In germline, CDR1 is MNHEY, CDR2 SMNVEV (reference sequence). The CDR3 loop is CASSLARFRGTEAFF. The CDR3, as DNA: TGTGCCAGCAGTCTGGCCCGTTTTCGAGGGACTGAAGCTTTCTTT.

This clone was seen a single time. This chain joins TRBV5-1 and TRBJ2-3; TRBD2 matches at 9 bases. The CDR3 runs 15 residues. V trimming: 0 bases; J trimming: 7 bases; junction bases outside the gene matches: 6. Germline V gene data show CDR1 as SGHRS and CDR2 as YFSETQ. CDR3 DNA sequence: TGCGCCAGCAGCTTGGTTGCGGGAGGGAAGAATACGCAGTATTTT. This codes for CASSLVAGGKNTQYF.

The chain is built from TRBV19 and TRBJ2-6; D is perhaps TRBD1 (5 bases). Germline CDR1 is LNHDA and CDR2 is SQIVND (reference sequence). Trimming removed 6 bases at V and 0 bases at J, with 9 bases between. The CDR3 totals 15 residues. The CDR3 loop reads CASSVTDSGANVLTF. In DNA, the CDR3 is TGTGCCAGTAGCGTGACAGACTCTGGGGCCAACGTCCTGACTTTC.

This clone was observed at least ten times. The chain links TRBV6-2 or TRBV6-3 to TRBJ2-6; no firm D call. From germline, CDR1 is MNHEY and CDR2 SVGEGT. The CDR3 extends over 14 amino acids. The germline V and J ends were trimmed by 5 bases and 0 bases, with 5 bases remaining between them. CDR3 DNA sequence: TGTGCCAGCAGTCTCCCCTCTGGGGCCAACGTCCTGACTTTC. Translated, it gives CASSLPSGANVLTF.

This clone was found a few times. The rearrangement links TRBV18 to TRBJ2-3, with a tentative D call TRBD1 (5 bases). This CDR3 region has 13 residues. Looked up from germline, CDR1 is KGHSH and CDR2 is LQKENI. V was shortened by 2 bases and J by 6 bases, with 9 bases between the two germline ends. This chain's CDR3 is CASSPVGHDTQYF. For the CDR3, the DNA is TGTGCCAGCTCACCAGTAGGACACGATACGCAGTATTTT.

This clone was detected only once. V usage is TRBV2 and J usage is TRBJ1-1; 8 nucleotides line up with TRBD1. With V trimmed by 6 bases and J by 3 bases, 9 bases remained unmatched. There are 15 residues in the CDR3. The V gene's germline CDR1 is SNHLY and CDR2 FYNNEI. In nucleotides, the CDR3 is TGTGCCAGCAGGGGACAGGCCCAACGGGACACTGAAGCTTTCTTT. It specifies CASRGQAQRDTEAFF.

The rearrangement joins TRBV2 to TRBJ1-5, with 8 bases lining up with TRBD1. This CDR3 comprises 17 residues. The J segment lost 10 bases and the V segment lost 1 base, leaving 15 bases of the junction unmatched. CDR1 and CDR2 from the germline V gene are SNHLY and FYNNEI. The CDR3 DNA reads as TGTGCCAGCAGTGAAGGGAGGACAGGGCGAGTAGTAGAACCCCAGCATTTT. Its translation is CASSEGRTGRVVEPQHF.

The CDR3 region has the DNA TGTGCCTGCTCGGGACAGGGGGTCACTGAAGCTTTCTTT. It encodes CACSGQGVTEAFF. V usage is TRBV30 and J usage is TRBJ1-1; 11 bases are a match to TRBD1. CDR3 size: 13 residues. The V gene end was trimmed by 6 bases and the J gene end by 4 bases; junction bases not matched to a gene: 4. Germline lookup yields CDR1 GTSNPN and CDR2 SVGIG (reference sequence).

In this sample, this clone turned up a few times. The chain links TRBV6-5 to TRBJ1-1; D may be TRBD1 (5 bases). CDR1 is MNHEY, CDR2 SVGAGI, per germline. Between the trimmed V and J ends, which lost 0 bases and 4 bases, there was a span of 12 bases. This CDR3 comprises 15 residues. This CDR3 reads CASSYSTQGSTEAFF. The CDR3 nucleotides are TGTGCCAGCAGTTACTCGACCCAGGGAAGCACTGAAGCTTTCTTT.

The V and J genes are TRBV15 and TRBJ1-5; D is unresolved. The CDR3 loop spans 17 amino acids. The germline V and J ends were trimmed by 0 bases and 1 base, with 13 bases remaining between them. Germline V gene data show CDR1 as LNHNV and CDR2 as YYDKDF (reference sequence). As DNA, the CDR3 is TGTGCCACCAGCAGAGATAAGGGTTCGGGAAGCAATCAGCCCCAGCATTTT. Translated, it gives CATSRDKGSGSNQPQHF.

The chain links TRBV24-1 to TRBJ1-4, with D uncertain. Per the germline V gene, CDR1 is KGHDR and CDR2 is SFDVKD. The CDR3 totals 15 residues. Trimming shortened V by 1 base and J by 8 bases, and 13 bases separated the two germline ends. The chain's CDR3 is CATSDFLTYREKLFF. The CDR3 coding sequence is TGTGCCACCAGTGATTTTCTCACGTATCGGGAAAAACTGTTTTTT.

The chain carries TRBV9 and TRBJ1-1, with TRBD1 matching over 9 bases. The germline CDR1 and CDR2 sequences are SGDLS and YYNGEE. The CDR3 spans 15 residues. The J segment lost 0 bases and the V segment lost 4 bases, leaving 4 bases of the junction unmatched. The CDR3 spells CASSSRTGVNTEAFF. The CDR3 nucleotides read TGTGCCAGCAGCTCACGGACAGGGGTGAACACTGAAGCTTTCTTT.

The gene calls are TRBV7-3 and TRBJ1-2, with 11 bases fitting TRBD1. In germline, CDR1 is SGHTA, CDR2 FQGTGA. The CDR3 loop spans 19 amino acids. The V gene end was trimmed by 5 bases and the J gene end by 1 base; junction bases not matched to a gene: 15. CDR3: CASSLDSGTGGEINYGYTF. CDR3 nucleotide sequence: TGTGCCAGCAGCCTGGATTCCGGGACAGGGGGAGAGATTAACTATGGCTACACCTTC.

V and J are TRBV25-1 and TRBJ1-1, with a weak D call TRBD1 (5 bases). V was clipped by 5 bases and J by 1 base, with 11 bases between them. The CDR3 loop spans 14 amino acids. Germline-derived CDR1 and CDR2 are MGHDK and SYGVNS. Here the CDR3 DNA reads TGTGCCAGCAGTCAGGGCAGCCCGAACACTGAAGCTTTCTTT. Amino acids: CASSQGSPNTEAFF. The variable domain in full, with the rest retrieved from reference TRBV25-1 and TRBJ1-1, is EADIYQTPRYLVIGTGKKITLECSQTMGHDKMYWYQQDPGMELHLIHYSYGVNSTEKGDLSSESTVSRIRTEHFPLTLESARPSHTSQYLCASSQGSPNTEAFFGQGTRLTVV.

The V call is TRBV14, the J call TRBJ1-1, with D unclear. The ends were cut back, 2 bases at V and 8 bases at J, with 12 bases in the middle. CDR1 is SGHDN, CDR2 FVKESK, per germline. The CDR3 loop spans 13 amino acids. CDR3: CASSQTRVPEAFF. In DNA form, the CDR3 reads TGTGCCAGCAGCCAAACTAGGGTGCCAGAAGCTTTCTTT.